In this sample, the clone carrying this T cell receptor beta chain turned up once. These data come from a study of blood T cell repertoires in COVID-19. The wider study: There were acute and convalescent COVID-19 samples, and they came from the United States, Italy and Spain.

Authors' data handling: Estimated nucleated cell counts came from reference gene primer amplification. The method was immunoSEQ multiplex PCR; TCRdb's version includes in-frame clones alone and lacks a portion of them. V and J calls and clone size are as listed in that table; D and trimming were resolved from the DNA. The sample lists 200,000 to 250,000 clones, over 75% seen once, with around 4.8% in the top ten. The germline CDR1 and CDR2 sequences are LNHDA and SQIVND (reference sequence). The V segment lost 6 bases and the J segment 0 bases; nucleotides outside the gene matches: 6. This CDR3 is 17 amino acids long.

The sample consisted of peripheral blood. V usage is TRBV19 and J usage is TRBJ1-4, with 11 bases matching TRBD1. The source of this sequence is a woman aged 40 to 50 with acute or convalescent COVID-19. The DNA of the CDR3 is TGTGCCAGTAGGGACAGGGGGCTTTCTGCAACTAATGAAAAACTGTTTTTT. This codes for CASRDRGLSATNEKLFF.